This is a list of T cell receptor beta chains from one sample in a study of PD-1 blockade in classical Hodgkin lymphoma. Sequencing was performed with immunoSEQ multiplex PCR; in TCRdb, only in-frame clones are kept and a portion is missing. The table has approximately 17,000 clones, less than 70% seen once. Sequences were derived from peripheral blood mononuclear cells (PBMCs), sampled before the fourth cycle of nivolumab. The origin of the receptors is a human donor with classical Hodgkin lymphoma. Each CDR3 is given with its conserved first and last residue. D genes are given only for firm matches. Clone size is not always given. Where it is, it says once, few, many or a class for expanded clones.

TRBD1 TRBJ1-2 TRBV19 - CASSARLDRVYGYTF TGTGCCAGTAGTGCCCGCTTGGACAGGGTCTATGGCTACACCTTC
- TRBJ2-3 TRBV28 - CASSQGGTTGTDTQYF TGTGCCAGCAGTCAAGGCGGGACCACCGGCACAGATACGCAGTATTTT
- TRBJ2-2 TRBV29-1 - CSVDSGVRNTGELFF TGCAGCGTTGACTCGGGAGTTCGGAACACCGGGGAGCTGTTTTTT
- TRBJ1-5 TRBV5-8 - CASSAGAGPYSNQPQHF TGTGCCAGCAGCGCCGGGGCAGGGCCTTATAGCAATCAGCCCCAGCATTTT
TRBD2 TRBJ2-7 TRBV27 once CASSSPIGTSGTLTYEQYF TGTGCCAGCAGTTCTCCAATTGGGACTAGCGGGACTTTAACCTACGAGCAGTACTTC
TRBD2 TRBJ2-7 TRBV15 - CATRAGGSSYEQYF TGTGCCACCAGGGCGGGAGGGAGCTCCTACGAGCAGTACTTC
- TRBJ1-5 TRBV5-8 - CASRHPNQPQHF TGTGCCAGCCGACATCCAAATCAGCCCCAGCATTTT
TRBD2 TRBJ2-1 TRBV13 - CASSYGTSGTSEQFF TGTGCCAGCAGCTACGGGACTAGCGGGACGAGTGAGCAGTTCTTC
- TRBJ2-1 TRBV6-1 - CASSIYNEQFF TGTGCCAGCAGTATTTACAATGAGCAGTTCTTC
TRBD1 TRBJ1-2 TRBV6-1 - CASSESNRGIYGYTF TGTGCCAGCAGTGAATCTAACAGGGGTATCTATGGCTACACCTTC
- TRBJ2-1 TRBV30 - CAWSRNEQFF TGTGCCTGGAGTAGGAATGAGCAGTTCTTC
- TRBJ2-1 TRBV5-1 - CASSFDRTYNEQFF TGCGCCAGCAGCTTCGATAGAACCTACAATGAGCAGTTCTTC
TRBD2 TRBJ2-5 TRBV5-8 - CASSRGLAVQETQYF TGTGCCAGCAGCCGGGGACTAGCGGTCCAAGAGACCCAGTACTTC
- TRBJ2-7 TRBV6-5 - CATKSGYEQYF TGTGCCACCAAGAGTGGCTACGAGCAGTACTTC
TRBD1 TRBJ1-2 TRBV13 - CASSFGQGGATF TGTGCCAGCAGCTTCGGACAGGGGGGCGCCACCTTC
- TRBJ2-3 TRBV10-1 few CASSESVSGDTDTQYF TGCGCCAGCAGTGAGTCGGTGTCGGGAGACACAGATACGCAGTATTTT
- TRBJ2-1 TRBV19 medium-sized CASRWGNEQFF TGTGCCAGTAGATGGGGAAATGAGCAGTTCTTC
TRBD2 TRBJ2-3 TRBV5-1 once CASSPSGFSTDTQYF TGCGCCAGCAGCCCTAGCGGTTTTAGCACAGATACGCAGTATTTT
TRBD1 TRBJ1-1 TRBV19 - CASTSTTGGLRAFF TGTGCCAGTACCTCGACCACAGGGGGGCTTAGGGCTTTCTTT
TRBD1 TRBJ1-1 TRBV7-9 - CASSKTGDTEAFF TGTGCCAGCAGCAAGACAGGGGATACTGAAGCTTTCTTT
- TRBJ1-1 TRBV7-8 - CASSGGHGTEAFF TGTGCCAGCAGCGGGGGGCACGGCACTGAAGCTTTCTTT
TRBD1 TRBJ2-2 TRBV7-6 once CASSRRQGTGELFF TGTGCCAGCAGCCGAAGACAGGGCACCGGGGAGCTGTTTTTT
- TRBJ1-1 TRBV7-6 - CASSLAPTSMNTEAFF TGTGCCAGCAGCTTAGCTCCGACATCTATGAACACTGAAGCTTTCTTT
- TRBJ2-1 TRBV19 - CASSIKGASAGYNEQFF TGTGCCAGTAGTATTAAGGGGGCTAGCGCTGGGTACAATGAGCAGTTCTTC
- TRBJ1-1 TRBV27 few CASSPTSGAAEAFF TGTGCCAGCAGCCCAACCTCTGGGGCAGCTGAAGCTTTCTTT
- TRBJ2-5 TRBV13 - CASSLVGRAAQETQYF TGTGCCAGCAGCTTAGTCGGCCGGGCAGCTCAAGAGACCCAGTACTTC
- TRBJ2-7 TRBV18 once CASSPGENLDEQYF TGTGCCAGCTCACCAGGGGAGAATCTGGACGAGCAGTACTTC
- TRBJ1-2 TRBV4-1 few CASSQDTGRSYGYTF TGCGCCAGCAGCCAAGACACAGGGCGGAGCTATGGCTACACCTTC
- TRBJ1-1 TRBV27 - CASSFRAGHPTLENTEAFF TGTGCCAGCAGTTTCCGAGCAGGCCATCCTACACTCGAGAACACTGAAGCTTTCTTT
- TRBJ1-1 TRBV4-2 - CASSFNGEDTEAFF TGTGCCAGCAGCTTTAATGGTGAGGACACTGAAGCTTTCTTT
- TRBJ2-1 TRBV5-1 few CASSLVAGPYNEQFF TGCGCCAGCAGCTTGGTTGCGGGTCCATACAATGAGCAGTTCTTC
- TRBJ2-2 TRBV30 - CAWKHPSRAGELFF TGTGCCTGGAAGCACCCGTCGCGTGCCGGGGAGCTGTTTTTT
- TRBJ2-2 TRBV7-9 - CASRPSEPANTGELFF TGTGCCAGCAGGCCTAGCGAGCCAGCGAACACCGGGGAGCTGTTTTTT
- TRBJ2-7 TRBV11-1 few CASSLYPVDEQYF TGTGCCAGCAGCTTATATCCGGTGGACGAGCAGTACTTC
TRBD2 TRBJ2-1 TRBV9 - CASSVVTSGSPEQFF TGTGCCAGCAGCGTAGTGACTAGCGGGAGTCCTGAGCAGTTCTTC
- TRBJ2-1 TRBV4-1 - CASSPKGSLGGYNEQFF TGCGCCAGCAGCCCCAAGGGCAGCCTAGGGGGATACAATGAGCAGTTCTTC
TRBD2 TRBJ2-7 TRBV4-1 few CASSALAGGTYEQYF TGCGCCAGCAGCGCCCTAGCGGGAGGGACCTACGAGCAGTACTTC
- TRBJ2-3 TRBV27 - CASSPTRTDTQYF TGTGCCAGCAGCCCGACGCGCACAGATACGCAGTATTTT
- TRBJ1-1 TRBV2 few CASSGNYREGMNTEAFF TGTGCCAGCAGCGGGAATTACAGGGAAGGGATGAACACTGAAGCTTTCTTT
TRBD1 TRBJ1-2 TRBV2 - CASSETRDRNCGYTF TGTGCCAGCAGTGAAACGCGGGACAGGAACTGTGGCTACACCTTC
TRBD2 TRBJ2-1 TRBV6-5 - CASTTSGYNEQFF TGTGCCAGCACTACTAGCGGATACAATGAGCAGTTCTTC
- TRBJ2-4 TRBV28 - CASSFGVSAKNIQYF TGTGCCAGCAGTTTTGGCGTCTCAGCCAAAAACATTCAGTACTTC
- TRBJ2-7 TRBV2 few CASSDGSLGYEQYF TGTGCCAGCAGTGACGGGTCCTTGGGCTACGAGCAGTACTTC
- TRBJ1-5 TRBV27 - CASSPTRGQPQHF TGTGCCAGCAGCCCGACACGGGGTCAGCCCCAGCATTTT
- TRBJ2-2 TRBV4-2 - CASSQDEVRDTGELFF TGTGCCAGCAGCCAAGATGAGGTTCGGGACACCGGGGAGCTGTTTTTT
- TRBJ2-7 TRBV4-1 few CASSEGPVFYEQYF TGCGCCAGCAGCGAGGGACCCGTGTTCTACGAGCAGTACTTC
TRBD1 TRBJ2-1 TRBV7-9 - CASSDGTGGFYNEQFF TGTGCCAGCAGCGACGGGACAGGGGGTTTCTACAATGAGCAGTTCTTC